Described below is a single T cell receptor (beta chain) sequence and its context. Its antigen target is currently unknown. Base qualities are missing; no much larger clone stands one base away. This entry comes from a study of beta chain features in type 1 diabetes (dated by TCRdb to 2017 to 2018). Regarding the study in general: Mean age, gender distribution, total cell number and subset yield did not differ between patients and healthy donors. A total of roughly 100 million sorted cells were examined across all samples, and the number of cells per subset was strongly correlated with RNA yield. Whereas all 30 or so donors provided naive and central memory subsets, regulatory and stem cell-like memory subsets were isolated from just 8 patients and about 8 healthy donors. The study compared TCRB repertoires of sorted circulating CD4+ T cell subsets between recently diagnosed type 1 diabetes patients and matched healthy donors.

A single peripheral blood draw of 95 to 150 mL on average was collected from each donor into heparinised tubes. A BD FACSAria II and a panel including CD45RO, CCR7, CD25, CD127, CD95 and CD27 were used to sort naive, central memory, regulatory and stem cell-like memory CD4+ T cells. A purity above 95% was achieved for all sorted populations. PBMCs were isolated right away by Lymphoprep density gradient centrifugation and were stained directly, without culture. Samples were stained and sorted in pairs, with one healthy donor and one patient per experiment, so that batch effects were minimized. Here is what the overall study found, with its caveats: Only small numbers of individuals were included in the HLA sub-analyses, which left unresolved whether HLA type had any influence on TCRB rearrangement. Naive, central memory and regulatory TCRB repertoires appeared more similar among patients than among healthy donors. Patients with type 1 diabetes made fewer insertions and deleted more nucleotides at VDJ recombination sites, implying thymic rearrangement abnormalities. PCR may preferentially amplify shorter templates, but because patient and control samples were amplified and corrected together, any resulting skew would affect both groups equally. Because cDNA was sequenced instead of genomic DNA, highly expressing activated cells could be over-represented, though the groups showed no difference in activation or CD3 levels. A moderate but significant shortening of TCRB CDR3 length was observed in type 1 diabetes patients in all four CD4+ subsets.

The CDR3 covers 11 residues, taking in both the cysteine and the phenylalanine. Kept here is only the CDR3 DNA, which spans 33 bases and is read in frame from base 1. In the germline V gene (reference sequence), CDR1 corresponds to DFQATT and CDR2 to SNEGSKA. The junction carries 10 bases between V and J, which are trimmed by 7 bases and 3 bases respectively. All of the isolated RNA was reverse transcribed with the High Capacity cDNA Reverse Transcription Kit, so expressed TCRB transcripts were sequenced. Deep immunoSEQ sequencing was performed on naive, central memory and regulatory T cell samples, with an average of about 3.6 million total reads per sample. Sorted cells were lysed in RLT buffer and RNA was extracted with DNase-treated RNeasy Micro or Mini kits, depending on cell number. To prevent cross-contamination, every cell subset was processed on its own, while patient and healthy donor samples were processed together. The immunoSEQ multiplex PCR was used to amplify TCRB sequences from cDNA, yielding 87-bp fragments that span the CDR3 region. Amplicons were sequenced on the Illumina HiSeq platform. The study's processing was this. PCR bias was computationally corrected using synthetic template baselines, reads within Hamming distance 2 were collapsed, and singletons that could not be merged were discarded. By aligning reads against IMGT, V, D and J genes, CDR3 length, and insertions or deletions at six rearrangement sites were assigned. Clonotype counts were normalized to sorted cell number within each subset before computing true diversity and Gini coefficients with the tcR R package. The overlap coefficient, calculated on TCRB nucleotide sequences, was used to quantify repertoire sharing. Out-of-frame TCRB sequences from naive cells were analyzed as a proxy for the pre-selection repertoire. TCRdb obtained this table from immuneACCESS and retained in-frame rearrangements with V and J assigned. These tables miss some clones; where compared with another copy, unresolved V genes account for less than half of the shortfall, and the remainder is unexplained. D and trimming come from the DNA, and the V and J calls and clone size come from that table. In all, the sample holds 900,000 or so clones, and roughly 15% of those were seen once. The top ten constitute roughly 0.025% of the sample.

The chain couples TRBV20-1 to TRBJ2-7; there is no confident call for the D gene. Specimen: naive CD4+ T cells from blood. Reading the label with the study, this specimen's cell subset or site is: true naive CD4+ T cells. The receptor was isolated from a woman between 18 and 29 years old in good health. The DNA sequence reads TGCAGTGTTGGTCCGAGCTACGAGCAGTACTTC. Its protein reads: CSVGPSYEQYF.